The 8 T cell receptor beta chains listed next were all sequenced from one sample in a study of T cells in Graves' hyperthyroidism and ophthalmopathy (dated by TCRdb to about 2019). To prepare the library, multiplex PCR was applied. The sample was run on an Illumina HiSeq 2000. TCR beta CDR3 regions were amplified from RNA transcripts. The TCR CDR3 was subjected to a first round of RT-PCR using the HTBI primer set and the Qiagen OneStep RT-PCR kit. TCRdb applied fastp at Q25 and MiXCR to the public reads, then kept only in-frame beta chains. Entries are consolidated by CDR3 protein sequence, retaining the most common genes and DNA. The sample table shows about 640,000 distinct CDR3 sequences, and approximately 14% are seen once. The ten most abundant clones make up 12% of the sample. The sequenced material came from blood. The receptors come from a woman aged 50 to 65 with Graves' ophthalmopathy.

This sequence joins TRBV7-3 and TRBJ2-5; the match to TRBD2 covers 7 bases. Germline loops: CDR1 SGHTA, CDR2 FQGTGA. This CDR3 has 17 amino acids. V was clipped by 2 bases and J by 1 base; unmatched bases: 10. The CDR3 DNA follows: TGTGCCAGCAGCTTATATGGCCTAGCGGTAACCCAAGAGACCCAGTACTTC. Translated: CASSLYGLAVTQETQYF.

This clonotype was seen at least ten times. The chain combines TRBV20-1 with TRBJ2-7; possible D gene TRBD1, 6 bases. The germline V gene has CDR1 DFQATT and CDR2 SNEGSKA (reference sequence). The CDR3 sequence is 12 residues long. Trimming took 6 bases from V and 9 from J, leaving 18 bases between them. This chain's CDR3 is CSATGQGTGQYF. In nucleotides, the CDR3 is TGCAGTGCAACAGGGCAAGGGACGGGGCAGTACTTC.

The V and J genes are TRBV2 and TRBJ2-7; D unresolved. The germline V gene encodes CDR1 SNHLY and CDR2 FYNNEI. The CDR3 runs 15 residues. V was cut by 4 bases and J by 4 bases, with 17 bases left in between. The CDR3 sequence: CASSGVGGLGYEQYF. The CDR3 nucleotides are TGTGCCAGCAGTGGAGTAGGTGGCTTGGGATACGAGCAGTACTTC. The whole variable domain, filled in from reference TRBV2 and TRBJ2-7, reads EPEVTQTPSHQVTQMGQEVILRCVPISNHLYFYWYRQILGQKVEFLVSFYNNEISEKSEIFDDQFSVERPDGSNFTLKIRSTKLEDSAMYFCASSGVGGLGYEQYFGPGTRLTVT.

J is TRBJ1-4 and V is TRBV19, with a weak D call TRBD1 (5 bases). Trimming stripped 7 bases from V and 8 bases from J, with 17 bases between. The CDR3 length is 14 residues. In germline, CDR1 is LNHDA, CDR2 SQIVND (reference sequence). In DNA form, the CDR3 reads TGTGCCAGTACCTTTATGTTGAGGGGAGAAAAACTGTTTTTT. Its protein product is CASTFMLRGEKLFF.

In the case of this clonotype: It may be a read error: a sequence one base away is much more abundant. Here the CDR3 DNA reads TGTGCCAGCAGCAAGACTCGCGGCCAAGAGACCCAGTACTTC. Residues: CASSKTRGQETQYF. This chain uses TRBV11-2 with TRBJ2-5; D is unclear. Germline CDR1 and CDR2: SGHAT and FQNNGV. There are 14 residues in the CDR3. Trimming removed 5 bases from V and 1 base from J, with 11 bases in between.

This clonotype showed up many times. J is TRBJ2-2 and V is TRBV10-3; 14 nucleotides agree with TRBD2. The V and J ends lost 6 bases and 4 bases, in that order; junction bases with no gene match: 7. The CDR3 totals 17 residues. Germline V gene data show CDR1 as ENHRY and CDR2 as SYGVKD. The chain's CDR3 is CAIRKNGLAGGTGELFF. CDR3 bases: TGTGCCATCAGAAAAAACGGACTAGCGGGAGGCACCGGGGAGCTGTTTTTT.

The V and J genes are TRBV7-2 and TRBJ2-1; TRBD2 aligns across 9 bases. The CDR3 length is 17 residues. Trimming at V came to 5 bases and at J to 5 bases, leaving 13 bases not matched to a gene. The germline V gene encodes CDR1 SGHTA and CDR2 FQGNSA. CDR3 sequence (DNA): TGTGCCAGCAGCCTGAGGAAGGGACTAGCAGGGGACAATGAGCAGTTCTTC. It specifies CASSLRKGLAGDNEQFF.

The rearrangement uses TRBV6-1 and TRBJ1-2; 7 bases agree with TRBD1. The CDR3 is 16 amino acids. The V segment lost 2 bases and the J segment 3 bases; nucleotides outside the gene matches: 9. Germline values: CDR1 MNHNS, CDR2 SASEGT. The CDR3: CASSESRGTDHYGYTF. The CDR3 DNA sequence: TGTGCCAGCAGTGAAAGCAGGGGGACAGACCACTATGGCTACACCTTC.